This T cell receptor (beta chain) stems from a study of early T cells in non-severe SARS-CoV-2 infection. Study background: Chains stayed unpaired after sequencing of bulk RNA from unsorted whole blood.

The CDR3 loop spans 14 amino acids. Germline-derived CDR1 and CDR2 are SGHRS and YFSETQ. Trimming cost V 1 base and J 8 bases, with 13 bases left between them. This clonotype has more than one count but fewer than ten. Tagging with unique molecular identifiers was applied to individual cDNA molecules. Each CDR3 protein is one row after TCRdb ran MiXCR on the 5' RACE reads. The profile shows 60,000 to 65,000 distinct CDR3 sequences, about 12% of them singletons. Sequenced sample: whole blood. The receptor's source is an adult who was a healthcare worker with PCR-confirmed SARS-CoV-2 infection or an uninfected control (not recorded which). V gene TRBV5-1 combines with J gene TRBJ1-5; D is unclear. The CDR3 reads CASSLKGGIEPQHF. CDR3 sequence (DNA): TGCGCCAGCAGCTTGAAAGGTGGGATCGAGCCCCAGCATTTT.